The clone carrying this T cell receptor beta chain was detected only a few times. The CDR3 contains 15 residues. CDR1 is SGHTS and CDR2 is YDEGEE in the germline V gene. Trimming cost V 6 bases and J 5 bases, with 17 bases left between them. Using immunoSEQ multiplex PCR, the repertoire was profiled, and TCRdb retains in-frame clones only, with some absent. The data hold tens of thousands of clones, with under 95% observed a single time. This record belongs to a study of T cell changes during pregnancy in multiple sclerosis. This chain uses TRBV5-8 with TRBJ2-2, with D tentatively TRBD2 (5 bases). The TCR sequence derives from a female donor with multiple sclerosis, enrolled in a pregnancy study. The sequencing used CD4+ T cells from peripheral blood mononuclear cells, collected in the second trimester of pregnancy. This chain's CDR3 is CASIKGTSGTGELFF. CDR3 DNA sequence: TGTGCCAGCATCAAGGGTACTAGTGGTACCGGGGAGCTGTTTTTT.